This T cell receptor (beta chain) was observed in a study of shared clonotypes between healthy human individuals. As for this clone: Its antigen is undetermined.

Germline CDR1 reads WSHSY; CDR2 reads SAAADI. This CDR3 is 15 amino acids long. The trim removed 0 bases at V and 8 bases at J, leaving 5 bases unmatched. Findings and caveats of the study: Clonotype sharing among donors was thought likely to change with sequencing depth. In contrast to clonotypes shared by all four donors, non-shared clonotypes had lower generation probabilities.

Genomic DNA of every subset was divided equally among multiple immunoSEQ plates. Method: immunoSEQ multiplex PCR; TCRdb's copy keeps in-frame clones and lacks some. The sample records 800,000 to 950,000 clones, around 96% being singletons. Naive CD8 populations comprised CD45RO-negative cells positively selected for CCR7, excluding terminally differentiated effector memory CD45RA+ cells. The donors, healthy adults who were HIV-negative, had experienced no recent acute infections or vaccinations. The chain combines TRBV10-2 with TRBJ2-1, with TRBD2 matching over 9 bases. Sequencing used naive CD8+ T cells sorted from blood. The receptor's source is a man aged 25-45 years in good health. CDR3 loop: CASSESSGRLYEQFF. The DNA of the CDR3 is TGCGCCAGCAGTGAGTCTAGCGGGAGATTGTATGAGCAGTTCTTC.